This T cell receptor (beta chain) was recorded in a study of blood T cell repertoires in COVID-19. Whole-study context: Researchers got acute and convalescent COVID-19 samples from the United States, Italy and Spain. T cells, B-cell-depleted T cells, or PBMCs provided the cDNA or gDNA that served as material.

This clone showed up just once. This study enrolled people aged about 18 to 100 from about two dozen US geographic areas. Trimming left V 1 base short and J 1 base short, with 7 bases between. The CDR3 runs 14 residues. Per the germline V gene, CDR1 is MNHEY and CDR2 is SVGEGT. Here immunoSEQ multiplex PCR was the method, and the copy in TCRdb shows in-frame clones only, minus some. The repertoire holds hundreds of thousands of clones, roughly 87% seen once, with roughly 1% in the top ten. Sequenced: PBMCs or T cells enriched from blood (not recorded which). This TCR came from a woman in her 30s who had recovered from COVID-19. The V and J genes are TRBV6-2 or TRBV6-3 and TRBJ1-1; D is undetermined. CDR3: CASSYFLGNTEAFF. As DNA, the CDR3 is TGTGCCAGCAGTTACTTTCTCGGGAACACTGAAGCTTTCTTT.